This record concerns one T cell receptor (beta chain) sequence. Its antigen is currently not known. No base-level quality is on record; no much larger clone is a single base apart. The data were taken from a study of blood T cell repertoires in COVID-19 (dated by TCRdb to 2020 to 2021). With regard to the full study: Samples covering the acute and convalescent phases of COVID-19 were provided by collaborators in the United States, Italy and Spain. The material from the prospective study consisted of cDNA or gDNA derived from T cells, B-cell-depleted T cells, or PBMCs. The dataset comprised deeply sampled blood TCRbeta repertoires from subjects exposed to, actively infected with, or recovered from COVID-19. A freely available public database, intended as a resource for researchers studying the immune response to SARS-CoV-2, is where the repertoires were released. Samples were obtained from the ongoing ImmuneRACE study (first 160 participants) and from 1,254 subjects provided by 6 global collaborators. Nearly every sample came with metadata listing a de-identified subject ID, COVID-19 status, age in years and sex. Where available, HLA class I and class II types were obtained from metadata supplied by the sample provider rather than from assay-based typing.

In the prospective study, participants were roughly 18 to 90 years old, resided in 25 or so geographic areas of the United States, and were enrolled through a virtual design. In the prospective study, cohorts were assigned on the basis of participant-reported clinical history obtained from a screening survey and a study questionnaire. Recovered participants in ImmuneRACE Cohort 3 were defined by two consecutive negative NP/OP PCR tests, clearance by a healthcare professional, or resolution of symptoms. In the prospective study, whole blood, serum and a nasopharyngeal or oropharyngeal swab were collected from each participant by mobile phlebotomists. Additional blood draws and questionnaires over an approximately two-month period could optionally be provided by prospective study participants. Before DNA extraction, blood samples from the prospective study were shipped at room temperature or frozen.

Overall study results and their limits: Clinical and demographic metadata were provided uncurated, with the amount varying by source and participant.

TCRbeta CDR3 regions were amplified from genomic DNA using the immunoSEQ Assay, a bias-controlled multiplex PCR. Regarding the original processing steps: Within the assay, amplification of reference gene primers was used to estimate how many nucleated cells each sample contained. To quantify the absolute abundance of each unique TCRbeta CDR3 rearrangement, sequence reads were collapsed and filtered. For each sample, productive Simpson clonality was calculated as the square root of Simpson's diversity index across productive rearrangements. TCRdb's version of the immuneACCESS table is confined to in-frame rearrangements and falls short of the full clone set. An unresolved V gene accounts for under half of the shortfall where checked; the remainder is of unknown origin. That table gives V, J and clone size, and the DNA gave D and trimming. The sample table contains 200,000 to 250,000 clones; only one count was recorded for approximately 80% of them. The biggest ten clones account for 1.8% of the sample.

The clonotype originates from a man between 60 and 75 years old who had recovered from COVID-19. Sequenced material: PBMCs or T cells enriched from blood (not recorded which).

The CDR3 in this case is CASSPAGPSGFQTQYF. The DNA reads TGTGCCAGCAGCCCGGCCGGGCCTAGCGGTTTTCAGACCCAGTACTTC. The rearranged chain carries TRBV3-1 (or the pseudogene TRBV3-2) and TRBJ2-5; 7 central bases correspond to TRBD2. Trimming takes 4 bases off V and 6 bases off J; junction bases not matched to a gene: 14. The germline V gene (reference sequence) provides CDR1 LGHDT and CDR2 YNNKEL. Spanning cysteine to phenylalanine, the CDR3 consists of 16 amino acids. Kept here is only the CDR3 DNA, which spans 48 bases and is read in frame from base 1.